This T cell receptor (beta chain) appears in the sequencing data of a study of T cells in Graves' hyperthyroidism and ophthalmopathy. Amplification of TCR beta CDR3 regions was performed using RNA transcripts as template. The HTBI primer set served for first-round RT-PCR of the TCR CDR3. TCRdb called the multiplex PCR reads again in MiXCR, with one record for every CDR3 protein. Among 310,000 or so distinct CDR3 sequences listed, approximately 15% were seen once. This clonotype was seen repeatedly, ten times or more. Germline CDR1 SQVTM, CDR2 ANQGSEA. The CDR3 runs 10 residues. V lost 6 bases to trimming and J lost 11 bases, with 13 bases between them.

The clonotype originates from a woman aged 55-70 years with Graves' ophthalmopathy. The chain has TRBV29-1 and TRBJ1-1, with a possible D match to TRBD1 (6 bases). The sequenced sample consisted of blood. This chain's CDR3 is CSVGQLGAFF. DNA for the CDR3: TGCAGCGTGGGACAACTCGGGGCTTTCTTT.